One T cell receptor (beta chain) is described in this entry. The antigen is unknown. The entry originates in a study of T cell responses to AZD1222 COVID-19 vaccine. Broader study findings: Only a handful of AZD1222 recipients tested seropositive at baseline. Repertoire samples came only from after the peak T cell response.

The CDR3 runs 16 residues. The ends lost 2 bases at V and 4 bases at J; junction bases unmatched: 7. CDR1 MNHNY and CDR2 SVGAGI come from the germline V gene (reference sequence). Assay: immunoSEQ multiplex PCR; the TCRdb copy retains only in-frame clones and omits some. The sample gives 43,000 or so clones, about nine tenths of which show up once; roughly 35% is in the top ten. This chain joins TRBV6-6 and TRBJ2-1; TRBD2 matches 8 bases. The material sequenced was peripheral blood, taken 28 days after the second AZD1222 dose. The TCR was taken from an adult who received the AZD1222 COVID-19 vaccine. As DNA, the CDR3 is TGTGCCAGCAGTTACAGTTCGGGGGGGCTGTACAATGAGCAGTTCTTC. Its protein is CASSYSSGGLYNEQFF.